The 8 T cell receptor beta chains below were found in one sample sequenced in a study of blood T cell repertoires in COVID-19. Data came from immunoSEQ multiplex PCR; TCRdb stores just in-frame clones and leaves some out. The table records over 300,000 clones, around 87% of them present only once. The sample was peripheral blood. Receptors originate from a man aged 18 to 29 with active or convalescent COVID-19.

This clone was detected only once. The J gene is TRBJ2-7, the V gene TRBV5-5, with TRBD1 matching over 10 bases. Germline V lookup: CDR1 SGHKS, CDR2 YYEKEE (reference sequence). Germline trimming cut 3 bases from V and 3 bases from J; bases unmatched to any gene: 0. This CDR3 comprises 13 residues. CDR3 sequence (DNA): TGTGCCAGCAGCTGGGACAGGGGCTACGAGCAGTACTTC. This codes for CASSWDRGYEQYF.

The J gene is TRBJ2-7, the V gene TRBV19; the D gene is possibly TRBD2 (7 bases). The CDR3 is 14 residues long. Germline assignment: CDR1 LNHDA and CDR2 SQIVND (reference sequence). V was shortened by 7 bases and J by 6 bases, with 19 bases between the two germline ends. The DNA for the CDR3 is TGTGCCAGTAATCGGGGCGGGGGCTCGGTCGAGCAGTACTTC. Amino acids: CASNRGGGSVEQYF.

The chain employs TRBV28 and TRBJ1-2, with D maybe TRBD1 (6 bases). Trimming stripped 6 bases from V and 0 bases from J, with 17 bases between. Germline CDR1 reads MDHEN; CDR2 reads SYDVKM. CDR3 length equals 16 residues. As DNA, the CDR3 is TGTGCCAGCAGCAATGGACAGTCTTTAGCTAACTATGGCTACACCTTC. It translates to CASSNGQSLANYGYTF.

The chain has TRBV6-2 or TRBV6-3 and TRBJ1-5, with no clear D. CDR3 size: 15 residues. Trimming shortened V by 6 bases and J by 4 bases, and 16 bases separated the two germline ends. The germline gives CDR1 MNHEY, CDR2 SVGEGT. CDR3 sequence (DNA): TGTGCCAGCAGACCTTCAGGTGATTCAAATCAGCCCCAGCATTTT. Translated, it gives CASRPSGDSNQPQHF.

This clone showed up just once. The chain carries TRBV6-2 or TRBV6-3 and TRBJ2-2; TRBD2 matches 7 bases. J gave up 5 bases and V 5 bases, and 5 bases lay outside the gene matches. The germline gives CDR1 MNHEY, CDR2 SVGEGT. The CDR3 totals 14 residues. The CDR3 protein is CASSQRGLTGELFF. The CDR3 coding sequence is TGTGCCAGCAGTCAGCGGGGCCTAACCGGGGAGCTGTTTTTT.

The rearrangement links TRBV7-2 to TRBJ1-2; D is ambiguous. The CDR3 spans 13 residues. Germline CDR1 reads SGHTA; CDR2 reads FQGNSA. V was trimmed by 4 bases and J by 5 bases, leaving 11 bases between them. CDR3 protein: CASSSRGGYGYTF. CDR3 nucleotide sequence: TGTGCCAGCAGCTCTAGAGGCGGGTATGGCTACACCTTC.

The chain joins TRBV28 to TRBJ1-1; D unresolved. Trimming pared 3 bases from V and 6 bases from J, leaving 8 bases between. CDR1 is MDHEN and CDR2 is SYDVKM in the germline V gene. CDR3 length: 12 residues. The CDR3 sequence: CASSFLSSEAFF. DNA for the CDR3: TGTGCCAGCAGTTTCCTTAGCTCTGAAGCTTTCTTT.

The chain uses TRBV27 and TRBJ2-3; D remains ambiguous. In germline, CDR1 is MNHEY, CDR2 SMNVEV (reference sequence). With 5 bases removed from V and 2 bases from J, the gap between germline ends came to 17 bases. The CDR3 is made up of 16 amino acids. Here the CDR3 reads CASSHLGIPTTDTQYF. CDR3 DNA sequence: TGTGCCAGCAGTCATCTAGGAATTCCGACCACAGATACGCAGTATTTT.